The T cell receptor beta chain described here comes from a study of blood T cell repertoires in COVID-19. On the study more broadly: Some COVID-19 samples were acute and others convalescent; all came from the United States, Italy and Spain. PBMCs, B-cell-depleted T cells, or T cells were the source of the cDNA or gDNA that made up the material.

Per the original data handling: Amplifying reference gene primers gave estimates of nucleated cell counts. The method was immunoSEQ multiplex PCR; TCRdb's version includes in-frame clones alone and lacks a portion of them. The V and J calls and clone size come from that table; D and trimming were worked out from the DNA. The sample has 52,000 or so clones; just under 85% are singletons. Germline V gene sequence: CDR1 SGHAT, CDR2 FQDESV (reference sequence). The CDR3 sequence is 15 residues long. The trim removed 4 bases at V and 6 bases at J, leaving 6 bases unmatched. The receptor was derived from a human donor in a cohort sampled during active COVID-19. Sequenced: peripheral blood. This chain uses TRBV11-1 with TRBJ2-2; 9 positions match TRBD1. The CDR3 here is CASSYGTGFSGELFF. CDR3 in DNA: TGTGCCAGCAGCTACGGGACAGGGTTTTCCGGGGAGCTGTTTTTT.